Sequencing of this T cell receptor (beta chain) was carried out in a study of T cell changes during pregnancy in multiple sclerosis. Clones were sequenced by immunoSEQ multiplex PCR, and TCRdb holds only the in-frame ones, with some missing. The repertoire has about 92,000 clones, under 95% of them found once; the top ten carry over 1.5%. The source is a female donor with multiple sclerosis, enrolled in a pregnancy study. The starting material was peripheral blood, obtained in the first trimester of pregnancy.

The chain's CDR3 is CASSSGDRFSYNEQFF. The DNA of the CDR3 is TGTGCCAGCAGCAGTGGCGACAGATTCTCCTACAATGAGCAGTTCTTC. The J gene is TRBJ2-1, the V gene TRBV28, with D possibly matching TRBD1 (5 bases). The CDR3 covers 16 residues. The V end was cut by 6 bases, the J end by 0 bases, with 15 bases between. From germline, CDR1 is MDHEN and CDR2 SYDVKM.